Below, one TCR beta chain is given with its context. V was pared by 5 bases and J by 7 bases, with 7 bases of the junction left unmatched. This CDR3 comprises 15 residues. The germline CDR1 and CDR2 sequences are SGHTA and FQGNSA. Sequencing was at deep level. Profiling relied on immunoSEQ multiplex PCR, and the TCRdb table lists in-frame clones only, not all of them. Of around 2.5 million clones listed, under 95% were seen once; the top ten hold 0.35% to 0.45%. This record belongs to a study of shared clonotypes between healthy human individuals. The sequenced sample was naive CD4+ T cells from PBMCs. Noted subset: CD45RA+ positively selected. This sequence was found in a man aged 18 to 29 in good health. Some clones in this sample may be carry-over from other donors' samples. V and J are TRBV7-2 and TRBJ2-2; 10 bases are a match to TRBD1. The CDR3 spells CASSPHGTGVGELFF. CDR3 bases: TGTGCCAGCAGCCCACATGGGACAGGGGTCGGGGAGCTGTTTTTT.